This T cell receptor (beta chain) was observed in a study of blood T cell repertoires in COVID-19. Across the study: Samples came from the United States, Italy and Spain, spanning acute and convalescent COVID-19. Nucleic acid was either cDNA or gDNA, and it came from T cells, B-cell-depleted T cells, or PBMCs.

Patients from Seattle were sampled longitudinally, starting during active infection. Germline values: CDR1 GTSNPN, CDR2 SVGIG (reference sequence). The length of the CDR3 is 13 residues. The V end lost 1 base, the J end lost 5 bases, and 8 bases lay between the germline ends. Source study methods: Amplified reference gene primers provided the basis for estimating nucleated cell counts. Profiled with immunoSEQ multiplex PCR; TCRdb holds only in-frame clones, not every one. D and trimming were read from the DNA, whereas the V and J calls and clone size are those reported in that table. The data contain about 170,000 clones, 85% to 90% of them singletons.

The clonotype was recovered from a man between 60 and 75 years old with COVID-19, enrolled during active disease. The genes are TRBV30 and TRBJ1-4; no clear D gene. Sequencing was performed on peripheral blood. Written as DNA, the CDR3 is TGTGCCTGGAGTGCACAGTGGAATGAAAAACTGTTTTTT. Translated, it gives CAWSAQWNEKLFF.